The 7 T cell receptor beta chains below come from one sample, sequenced in a study of cytotoxic CD8 clonotypes in ibrutinib-treated CLL. Using immunoSEQ multiplex PCR, the repertoire was profiled, and TCRdb retains in-frame clones only, with some absent. The sample holds some 130,000 clones, around 90% seen once. Sample: PBMCs, taken after 12 months of ibrutinib treatment. These receptors all stem from a human donor with chronic lymphocytic leukemia.

For the CDR3, the DNA is TGTGCCAGCAGCACCCCGGACAGTCAAGAGACCCAGTACTTC. It is translated as CASSTPDSQETQYF. This sequence joins TRBV7-8 and TRBJ2-5; perhaps TRBD1 as D (6 bases). This CDR3 has 14 amino acids. From germline, CDR1 is SGHVS and CDR2 FQNEAQ. V was pared by 5 bases and J by 2 bases, with 12 bases between.

The chain joins TRBV28 to TRBJ1-3; D possibly corresponds to TRBD1 (5 bases). The CDR3 covers 15 residues. V was shortened by 3 bases and J by 1 base, with 10 bases between the two germline ends. Germline CDR1 is MDHEN and CDR2 is SYDVKM. The CDR3: CASSFKGRSGNTIYF. The CDR3 region has the DNA TGTGCCAGCAGTTTTAAGGGGAGGTCTGGAAACACCATATATTTT.

The chain links TRBV27 to TRBJ2-7; 13 bases match TRBD2. J lost 5 bases, V lost 2 bases, and 9 bases had no gene match. The CDR3 is made up of 17 amino acids. In germline, CDR1 is MNHEY, CDR2 SMNVEV (reference sequence). The CDR3, as DNA: TGTGCCAGCAGTTTAAAAGGGACTAGCGGGACCCTCCACGAGCAGTACTTC. Amino acids: CASSLKGTSGTLHEQYF.

J is TRBJ1-2 and V is TRBV5-4; D is undetermined. This CDR3 has 12 amino acids. Germline CDR1 and CDR2: SGHNT and YYREEE (reference sequence). Trimming took off 4 bases at V and 3 bases at J, with 7 bases between the two ends. CDR3 sequence reads: CASSEGHYGYTF. The DNA of the CDR3 is TGTGCCAGCAGCGAGGGTCACTATGGCTACACCTTC. Complete variable domain (other parts from reference TRBV5-4 and TRBJ1-2): ETGVTQSPTHLIKTRGQQVTLRCSSQSGHNTVSWYQQALGQGPQFIFQYYREEENGRGNFPPRFSGLQFPNYSSELNVNALELDDSALYLCASSEGHYGYTFGSGTRLTVV.

The chain carries TRBV7-2 and TRBJ2-6, with unresolved D. The CDR3 runs 17 residues. V shed 2 bases and J shed 0 bases, with 11 bases lying between them. The germline CDR1 and CDR2 sequences are SGHTA and FQGNSA. Written as DNA, the CDR3 is TGTGCCAGCAGCTTATTTGATCTCCCCTCTGGGGCCAACGTCCTGACTTTC. Its translation is CASSLFDLPSGANVLTF.

The chain joins TRBV5-1 to TRBJ1-1, with unresolved D. Germline V gene sequence: CDR1 SGHRS, CDR2 YFSETQ. The CDR3 spans 14 residues. V lost 4 bases to trimming and J lost 0 bases, with 10 bases between them. CDR3 DNA: TGCGCCAGCAGCCGCGACACTTTGAACACTGAAGCTTTCTTT. This translates into CASSRDTLNTEAFF.

V gene TRBV27 combines with J gene TRBJ1-1; D perhaps matches TRBD1 (6 bases). Germline values: CDR1 MNHEY, CDR2 SMNVEV (reference sequence). V dropped 6 bases and J dropped 10 bases, with 21 bases sitting between them. The CDR3 length is 14 residues. The CDR3 region has the DNA TGTGCCAGCAGCTGGGCGGGGGGCCCCTTTAGAGCTTTCTTT. Translation gives CASSWAGGPFRAFF.